This TCR beta chain stems from a study of T cell repertoires in cytomegalovirus infection. Study summary: As its CMV epitopes, the study selected recently identified HLA-C-restricted and well-studied HLA-B-restricted targets. TCR beta signatures that were public indicated CMV infection and matching HLA type. Study outcomes and limitations: Clonotypes of TCR beta that were HLA-C-restricted and CMV-specific dominated the ex vivo response. Based on cumulative public TCR beta family frequency, carriers of CMV plus the relevant HLA were identified.

V was shortened by 2 bases and J by 0 bases, with 13 bases between the two germline ends. The CDR3 totals 16 residues. CDR1 and CDR2 from the germline V gene are SEHNR and FQNEAQ (reference sequence). This clonotype appeared a few times. The antigen is undetermined. MiXCR, run by TCRdb on the reads, gives a single entry per CDR3 protein. The sample contains about 330,000 distinct CDR3 sequences, just under 35% of which appear only once. The rearrangement links TRBV7-9 to TRBJ1-2; possibly TRBD1 for D (6 bases). The input for sequencing was cultured PBMCs, taken from culture after CMV antigen stimulation. This TCR derives from a human donor in good health (CMV status not recorded). Some clones in this sample may be carry-over from other donors' samples. DNA of the CDR3: TGTGCCAGCAGCTTAAGTTTCGGACAGACTAACTATGGCTACACCTTC. As protein: CASSLSFGQTNYGYTF.